The entry below describes one T cell receptor (beta chain). Germline CDR1 PRHDT, CDR2 FYEKMQ (reference sequence). CDR3 length: 13 amino acids. The ends were cut back, 6 bases at V and 5 bases at J, with 13 bases in the middle. The source of the sample is a study of graft-versus-host responses after intestinal transplantation. About the research overall: Grafts that recipients had were multivisceral, liver-intestinal, or isolated intestinal transplants.

The culture paired around 200,000 irradiated violet-dye-labeled stimulators with around 200,000 CFSE-labeled responders. Profiling relied on immunoSEQ multiplex PCR, and the TCRdb table lists in-frame clones only, not all of them. The sample has 20,000 to 25,000 clones; just under 45% are singletons. The genes are TRBV13 and TRBJ1-1; no reliable D call. This material consisted of alloreactive CD8+ T cells from a mixed lymphocyte reaction culture, taken before transplantation. Subset reported: CFSE-low proliferating T cells sorted from roughly six-day pre-transplant mixed lymphocyte reaction (GvH or HvG direction). The clonotype was recovered from a human patient who was an organ donor for intestinal transplantation. The CDR3 sequence is CASRFGSVTEAFF. The CDR3 DNA reads TGTGCCAGCAGGTTCGGTTCGGTGACTGAAGCTTTCTTT.